This TCR beta chain originates from a study of blood T cell repertoires in COVID-19. Some clones are missing from TCRdb's copy, which holds only in-frame ones; the method was immunoSEQ multiplex PCR. Found here are approximately 68,000 clones, more than 80% of them singletons; the top ten hold 35%. The clonotype originates from a woman older than 75 with active or convalescent COVID-19. The sample was peripheral blood.

The CDR3 DNA reads TGTGCCAGCAGTTACGGACTAGCGGGGAGGGATGAGCAGTTCTTC. Translated, it gives CASSYGLAGRDEQFF. The chain recombines TRBV6-5 with TRBJ2-1; 12 bases fit TRBD2. The germline gives CDR1 MNHEY, CDR2 SVGAGI. This CDR3 is 15 amino acids long. The junction had 4 bases not matched to a gene; V was cut back by 2 bases and J by 8 bases.